These T cell receptor beta chains were read from a single sample in a study of shared clonotypes between healthy human individuals. Profiled with immunoSEQ multiplex PCR; TCRdb holds only in-frame clones, not every one. The sample includes around 720,000 clones, around three quarters of them seen just once. Material for sequencing was memory CD4+ T cells sorted from blood. All receptors derive from a woman in her 30s in good health. The CDR3 runs from the conserved cysteine through the conserved F or W. A D gene is named only where the DNA matches it firmly. For some rows the clone size is stated as once, few or many, or as a class when expanded; others skip it.

j_gene,abundance,d_gene,len,v_gene,CDR3aa,CDR3nt
TRBJ2-7,-,-,13,TRBV5-1,CASSLETKNEQYF,TGCGCCAGCAGCTTGGAGACTAAAAACGAGCAGTACTTC
TRBJ2-5,-,TRBD2,15,TRBV7-9,CASSRTSGSEKTQYF,TGTGCCAGCAGCCGGACTAGCGGGAGTGAGAAGACCCAGTACTTC
TRBJ2-2,once,-,14,TRBV10-1,CASSSPRDTGELFF,TGCGCCAGCAGTTCTCCCAGGGACACCGGGGAGCTGTTTTTT
TRBJ1-4,-,-,14,TRBV6-5,CASSYLVGDEKLFF,TGTGCCAGCAGTTACTTGGTGGGTGATGAAAAACTGTTTTTT
TRBJ2-7,-,TRBD2,15,TRBV6-5,CASSPRNSGSYEQYF,TGTGCCAGCAGTCCGCGCAATAGCGGGAGCTACGAGCAGTACTTC
TRBJ2-6,-,TRBD1,17,TRBV6-1,CASSGGQGSSGANVLTF,TGTGCCAGCAGTGGAGGACAGGGATCCTCTGGGGCCAACGTCCTGACTTTC
TRBJ1-4,-,-,14,TRBV18,CASSSRATNEKLFF,TGTGCCAGCTCATCCAGGGCCACCAATGAAAAACTGTTTTTT
TRBJ2-7,-,-,17,TRBV30,CAWSHPGTETGSYEQYF,TGTGCCTGGAGCCATCCCGGGACCGAGACGGGTAGCTACGAGCAGTACTTC
TRBJ2-4,once,TRBD1,17,TRBV5-1,CASHPGQGYASQNIQYF,TGCGCCAGCCACCCGGGACAGGGGTATGCGAGCCAAAACATTCAGTACTTC
TRBJ1-1,once,TRBD1,15,TRBV28,CASSLLTGVNTEAFF,TGTGCCAGCAGTTTACTTACAGGGGTGAACACTGAAGCTTTCTTT
TRBJ1-2,-,TRBD1,12,TRBV28,CATRGQNYGYTF,TGTGCCACCCGGGGACAGAACTATGGCTACACCTTC
TRBJ1-1,-,-,13,TRBV7-9,CASSSIYWTEAFF,TGTGCCAGCAGCTCCATATACTGGACTGAAGCTTTCTTT
TRBJ2-5,few,TRBD2,17,TRBV7-9,CASSLGLAGEGGETQYF,TGTGCCAGCAGCTTGGGGCTAGCGGGAGAAGGAGGAGAGACCCAGTACTTC
TRBJ1-1,-,TRBD1,17,TRBV6-8,CASSLLRDREEDTEAFF,TGTGCCAGCAGTCTCCTCCGGGACAGGGAGGAGGACACTGAAGCTTTCTTT
TRBJ1-2,once,-,17,TRBV21-1,CASSQTLPRGANYGYTF,TGTGCCAGCAGCCAAACTCTCCCCCGGGGGGCTAACTATGGCTACACCTTC
TRBJ2-3,-,-,15,TRBV9,CASSVWTGLGDTQYF,TGTGCCAGCAGCGTTTGGACCGGACTTGGAGATACGCAGTATTTT
TRBJ2-5,-,-,14,TRBV7-9,CASSLGSYQETQYF,TGTGCCAGCAGCTTAGGGTCTTACCAAGAGACCCAGTACTTC
TRBJ1-1,-,TRBD1,13,TRBV7-6,CASSFRGRTEAFF,TGTGCCAGCAGCTTCAGGGGGCGGACTGAAGCTTTCTTT
TRBJ2-5,-,TRBD2,13,TRBV5-1,CASSIAGGETQYF,TGCGCCAGCAGCATAGCGGGAGGGGAGACCCAGTACTTC
TRBJ2-7,-,-,15,TRBV28,CASSQRGVSGYEQYF,TGTGCCAGCAGTCAAAGGGGGGTCTCCGGATACGAGCAGTACTTC